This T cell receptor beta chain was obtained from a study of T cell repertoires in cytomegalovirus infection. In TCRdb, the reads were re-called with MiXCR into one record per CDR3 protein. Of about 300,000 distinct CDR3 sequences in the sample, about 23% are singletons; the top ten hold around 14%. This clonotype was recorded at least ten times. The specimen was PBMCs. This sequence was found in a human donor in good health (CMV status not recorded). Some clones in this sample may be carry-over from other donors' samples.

In nucleotides, the CDR3 is TGTGCCAGCAGCGACCGGGACAGGGGGTCGTTTCAGGTCCAGTACTTC. This gives the protein CASSDRDRGSFQVQYF. This chain uses TRBV7-3 with TRBJ2-5, with TRBD1 identical over 11 bases. Germline V gene lookup returns CDR1 SGHTA and CDR2 FQGTGA. This CDR3 region has 16 residues. Unmatched junction bases numbered 15, after V lost 5 bases and J lost 10 bases. Full variable domain (outside the CDR3, taken from reference TRBV7-3 and TRBJ2-5): GAGVSQTPSNKVTEKGKYVELRCDPISGHTALYWYRQSLGQGPEFLIYFQGTGAADDSGLPNDRFFAVRPEGSVSTLKIQRTERGDSAVYLCASSDRDRGSFQVQYFGPGTRLLVL.